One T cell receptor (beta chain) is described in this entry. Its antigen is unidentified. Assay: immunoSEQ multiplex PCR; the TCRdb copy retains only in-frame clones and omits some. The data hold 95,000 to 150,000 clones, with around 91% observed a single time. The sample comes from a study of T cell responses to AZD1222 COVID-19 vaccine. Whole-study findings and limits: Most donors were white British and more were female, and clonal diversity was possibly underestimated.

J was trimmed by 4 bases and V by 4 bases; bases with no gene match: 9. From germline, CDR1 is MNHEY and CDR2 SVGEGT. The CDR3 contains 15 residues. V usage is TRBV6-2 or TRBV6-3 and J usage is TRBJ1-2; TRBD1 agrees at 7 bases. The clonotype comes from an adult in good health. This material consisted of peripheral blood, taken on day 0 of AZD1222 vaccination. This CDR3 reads CASSSGTAPLYGYTF. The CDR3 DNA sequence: TGTGCCAGCAGTTCCGGGACAGCTCCTCTCTATGGCTACACCTTC.